This TCR beta chain was captured in a study of human T cells and chemical hapten exposure. With respect to this clonotype: Its antigen is unidentified.

Study results and caveats: Expanded TCRs showed more large CDR3 clusters than pre-sensitization or healthy control sets.

Germline V CDR1 and CDR2: MDHEN, SYDVKM. V shed 4 bases and J shed 5 bases, with 9 bases lying between them. CDR3 length: 12 amino acids. TCRdb reanalysed the RACE reads using MiXCR and keeps one entry per CDR3 protein. The sample comprises 30,000 to 40,000 distinct CDR3 sequences, roughly 13% of which are singletons, and around 2% rests with the top ten. The sample's time point: patch test 3, about 24 weeks after DPC sensitization. Stated treatment: therapeutic diphenylcyclopropenone sensitization with weekly scalp DPC. The total RNA was obtained from whole blood that was not fractionated. Blood collection took place prior to placing each patch test.

The sequencing here drew on whole blood, taken in connection with sensitization to the hapten diphenylcyclopropenone (DPC). The sequence derives from a woman aged 40 to 49 with alopecia areata. Some clones in this sample may be carry-over from other donors' samples. The V call is TRBV28, the J call TRBJ2-7; D unresolved. The chain's CDR3 is CASSSPGNEQYF. In DNA, the CDR3 is TGTGCCAGCAGTTCCCCCGGAAACGAGCAGTACTTC. The full variable domain, its missing parts supplied by reference TRBV28 and TRBJ2-7, is DVKVTQSSRYLVKRTGEKVFLECVQDMDHENMFWYRQDPGLGLRLIYFSYDVKMKEKGDIPEGYSVSREKKERFSLILESASTNQTSMYLCASSSPGNEQYFGPGTRLTVT.